This T cell receptor (beta chain) was found in a study of T cell responses to AZD1222 COVID-19 vaccine. Whole-study findings and limits: Most donors were white British, females outnumbered males, and clonal diversity was possibly underestimated.

TCRdb keeps only in-frame clones here, not all; method: immunoSEQ multiplex PCR. The sample shows 80,000 to 100,000 clones, 88% of them seen only once. On this clone itself: The antigen is undetermined.

This CDR3 contains 15 residues. Trimming took off 5 bases at V and 0 bases at J, with 12 bases between the two ends. CDR1 SGHRS and CDR2 YFSETQ come from the germline V gene. This chain joins TRBV5-1 and TRBJ1-3, with a tentative D call TRBD1 (6 bases). The source material was peripheral blood, sampled on day 0 of MenACWY control vaccination. This clonotype was sampled from an adult in good health. The CDR3 DNA reads as TGCGCCAGCAGTTCAGGGGCGTCCTCTGGAAACACCATATATTTT. Amino acid sequence: CASSSGASSGNTIYF.